Presented here are 17 T cell receptor beta chains from one specimen sequenced in a study of T cell repertoires in Merkel cell carcinoma. Generated by immunoSEQ multiplex PCR, the TCRdb table keeps only in-frame clones and is missing some. This sample carries 12,000 to 15,000 clones, about four fifths of them seen once, and the ten largest clones take over 15%. Specimen: tumor tissue. These TCRs come from an adult with Merkel cell carcinoma.

The V gene is TRBV4-1, the J gene TRBJ1-1; D ambiguous. Germline lookup yields CDR1 MGHRA and CDR2 YSYEKL. CDR3 length: 15 amino acids. V was clipped by 0 bases and J by 0 bases, with 8 bases between them. CDR3 nucleotide sequence: TGCGCCAGCAGCCAAGAGAACAGCATGAACACTGAAGCTTTCTTT. It yields the protein CASSQENSMNTEAFF.

The chain links TRBV3-1 (or the pseudogene TRBV3-2) to TRBJ2-7; 7 bases map to TRBD1. Germline CDR1 reads LGHDT; CDR2 reads YNNKEL (reference sequence). V gave up 2 bases and J gave up 5 bases; unmatched junction bases: 0. CDR3 size: 12 residues. The CDR3 protein is CASSQQGDEQYF. In DNA, the CDR3 is TGTGCCAGCAGCCAACAGGGGGACGAGCAGTACTTC.

The V and J genes are TRBV6-6 and TRBJ2-1, with 9 bases that match TRBD2. With 6 bases clipped from V and 0 bases from J, the junction kept 3 bases outside the gene matches. Germline loops: CDR1 MNHNY, CDR2 SVGAGI (reference sequence). The CDR3 consists of 15 residues. The CDR3 spells CASRRGGGSYNEQFF. CDR3 nucleotide sequence: TGTGCCAGCAGACGCGGGGGGGGCTCCTACAATGAGCAGTTCTTC.

This chain joins TRBV3-1 (or the pseudogene TRBV3-2) and TRBJ2-7; D perhaps matches TRBD1 (6 bases). CDR1 is LGHDT, CDR2 YNNKEL, per germline (reference sequence). CDR3 length: 17 residues. V lost 4 bases, J lost 0 bases, and 19 bases lay in between. The CDR3 here is CASSLAIRTATSYEQYF. CDR3 DNA: TGTGCCAGCAGCCTAGCCATCCGGACAGCCACCTCCTACGAGCAGTACTTC.

V and J are TRBV7-2 and TRBJ2-7, with TRBD2 identical over 11 bases. The length of the CDR3 is 15 residues. CDR1 is SGHTA and CDR2 is FQGNSA in the germline V gene. The trim removed 3 bases at V and 2 bases at J, leaving 3 bases unmatched. Here the CDR3 DNA reads TGTGCCAGCAGCTTTACTAGCGGGGGAACCTACGAGCAGTACTTC. Translated, it gives CASSFTSGGTYEQYF.

This clone was seen a few times. The CDR3 DNA reads as TGTGCCAGCAGCTTAGACAAGGCGTCGCCCCAGCATTTT. The encoded protein is CASSLDKASPQHF. The chain employs TRBV7-6 and TRBJ1-5; no clear D. The CDR3 consists of 13 residues. Germline V lookup: CDR1 SGHVS, CDR2 FNYEAQ. Trimming pared 1 base from V and 9 bases from J, leaving 10 bases between.

The chain links TRBV4-3 to TRBJ2-1; tentative D call: TRBD1 (6 bases). Trimming removed 4 bases from V and 0 bases from J, with 13 bases in between. There are 16 residues in the CDR3. CDR1 and CDR2 from the germline V gene are LGHNA and YSLEER. This chain's CDR3 is CASSRSRGHSYNEQFF. For the CDR3, the DNA is TGCGCCAGCAGCCGATCCAGGGGACACTCCTACAATGAGCAGTTCTTC.

The J gene is TRBJ1-1, the V gene TRBV5-1; a weak D match, TRBD1 (5 bases). V was clipped by 5 bases and J by 0 bases, with 11 bases between them. Germline V gene lookup returns CDR1 SGHRS and CDR2 YFSETQ. This CDR3 is 14 amino acids long. CDR3 coding DNA: TGCGCCAGCAGACGGACACTTATGAACACTGAAGCTTTCTTT. This encodes CASRRTLMNTEAFF. Full variable domain (remainder filled in from reference TRBV5-1 and TRBJ1-1): KAGVTQTPRYLIKTRGQQVTLSCSPISGHRSVSWYQQTPGQGLQFLFEYFSETQRNKGNFPGRFSGRQFSNSRSEMNVSTLELGDSALYLCASRRTLMNTEAFFGQGTRLTVV.

The chain recombines TRBV2 with TRBJ2-7; TRBD2 matches at 10 bases. CDR1 and CDR2 from the germline V gene are SNHLY and FYNNEI. The junction had 5 bases not matched to a gene; V was cut back by 5 bases and J by 1 base. CDR3 length: 15 amino acids. The CDR3 reads CASSRVAGGSYEQYF. CDR3 nucleotide sequence: TGTGCCAGCAGTCGAGTAGCGGGAGGATCCTACGAGCAGTACTTC. The complete variable domain, with remaining parts taken from reference TRBV2 and TRBJ2-7, reads EPEVTQTPSHQVTQMGQEVILRCVPISNHLYFYWYRQILGQKVEFLVSFYNNEISEKSEIFDDQFSVERPDGSNFTLKIRSTKLEDSAMYFCASSRVAGGSYEQYFGPGTRLTVT.

The CDR3 bases are TGTGCCAGCAGCTTAGTAATGGCGAGAGACAGGGCCTACGAGCAGTACTTC. Protein sequence: CASSLVMARDRAYEQYF. This rearrangement joins TRBV7-2 to TRBJ2-7, with TRBD1 matching 7 bases. CDR3 length equals 17 residues. V was pared by 1 base and J by 2 bases, with 11 bases of the junction left unmatched. CDR1 and CDR2 (germline): SGHTA, FQGNSA.

DNA for the CDR3: TGTGCCAGCAGCGTAGGGGGTAGCGGCTACAATGAGCAGTTCTTC. Its translation is CASSVGGSGYNEQFF. The chain carries TRBV9 and TRBJ2-1; maybe TRBD2 (6 bases). The V end lost 0 bases, the J end lost 3 bases, and 10 bases lay between the germline ends. Germline V gene sequence: CDR1 SGDLS, CDR2 YYNGEE. The CDR3 is made up of 15 amino acids.

The chain has TRBV27 and TRBJ2-1; D is perhaps TRBD1 (5 bases). Trimming removed 2 bases at V and 8 bases at J, with 19 bases between. From germline, CDR1 is MNHEY and CDR2 SMNVEV (reference sequence). This CDR3 has 16 amino acids. The CDR3 spells CASSLGASGVWDEQFF. The CDR3 DNA sequence: TGTGCCAGCAGTTTAGGGGCCAGTGGGGTTTGGGATGAGCAGTTCTTC.

The chain recombines TRBV3-1 (or the pseudogene TRBV3-2) with TRBJ1-2; D gene ambiguous. The CDR3 has 13 amino acids. In germline, CDR1 is LGHDT, CDR2 YNNKEL (reference sequence). V lost 0 bases and J 8 bases, leaving 10 bases between the germline ends. This CDR3 reads CASSQDPRVGYTF. As DNA, the CDR3 is TGTGCCAGCAGCCAAGATCCCCGGGTCGGCTACACCTTC.

The chain couples TRBV18 to TRBJ1-1; 7 bases map to TRBD1. V was clipped by 2 bases and J by 0 bases; unmatched bases: 6. The CDR3 sequence is 16 residues long. Germline loops: CDR1 KGHSH, CDR2 LQKENI. Here the CDR3 reads CASSPWGQPLNTEAFF. The CDR3 DNA is TGTGCCAGCTCACCATGGGGACAGCCTTTGAACACTGAAGCTTTCTTT. The full variable domain, its missing parts supplied by reference TRBV18 and TRBJ1-1, is NAGVMQNPRHLVRRRGQEARLRCSPMKGHSHVYWYRQLPEEGLKFMVYLQKENIIDESGMPKERFSAEFPKEGPSILRIQQVVRGDSAAYFCASSPWGQPLNTEAFFGQGTRLTVV.

The CDR3 nucleotides are TGTGCCAGCAGCCCACCCAGGCCAGAAAGCACAGATACGCAGTATTTT. It is translated as CASSPPRPESTDTQYF. This chain connects TRBV16 to TRBJ2-3; no definite D call. Trimming removed 4 bases from V and 0 bases from J, with 14 bases in between. Germline CDR1 is KGHSY and CDR2 is FQNENV. This CDR3 contains 16 residues.

The V call is TRBV29-1, the J call TRBJ2-1; the match to TRBD2 covers 7 bases. The junction had 6 bases not matched to a gene; V was cut back by 1 base and J by 0 bases. This CDR3 region has 16 residues. Germline-derived CDR1 and CDR2 are SQVTM and ANQGSEA. The CDR3 spells CSVEVRRGTSYNEQFF. In DNA form, the CDR3 reads TGCAGCGTTGAAGTCAGGCGGGGGACCTCCTACAATGAGCAGTTCTTC.

The genes are TRBV4-2 and TRBJ2-7, with TRBD2 matching over 11 bases. CDR3 length: 17 amino acids. V shed 1 base, J shed 2 bases, and the junction held 7 bases outside the gene matches. In germline, CDR1 is LGHNA, CDR2 YNFKEQ. The CDR3 DNA is TGTGCCAGCAGCCAAGTACGGGGACTAGCGGAGACCTACGAGCAGTACTTC. Amino acid sequence: CASSQVRGLAETYEQYF.